Each of the 21 T cell receptor beta chains below was sequenced from the same sample in a study of OX40 agonist ivuxolimab in advanced cancers. The assay was immunoSEQ multiplex PCR, and TCRdb's table has in-frame clones only and misses some. The sample has about 94,000 clones, approximately 94% seen once; the top ten hold less than 0.2%. The sequenced sample was CD4+ or CD8+ T cells sorted from blood, obtained in a trial of the OX40 agonist ivuxolimab. Every receptor here comes from an adult with an advanced solid tumor such as melanoma, head and neck, liver or kidney cancer.

The chain joins TRBV21-1 to TRBJ2-7; the listed D gene, TRBD1, was not tested against the DNA. TRBV21-1 is assigned pseudogene status. CDR3 size: 14 residues. The CDR3 region has the DNA TGTGCCAGCAGCGAACAGGGGGCGAACTACGAGCAGTACTTC. Protein sequence: CASSEQGANYEQYF.

This rearrangement joins TRBV28 to TRBJ1-4; D is undetermined. Trimming stripped 2 bases from V and 7 bases from J, with 8 bases between. CDR1 is MDHEN, CDR2 SYDVKM, per germline. The CDR3 runs to 13 residues. The CDR3 here is CASSLPRGEKLFF. In DNA form, the CDR3 reads TGTGCCAGCAGTTTACCCCGGGGTGAAAAACTGTTTTTT.

The gene calls are TRBV7-2 and TRBJ1-2, with TRBD1 as a possible D gene (5 bases). CDR1 and CDR2 from the germline V gene are SGHTA and FQGNSA. The V end was cut by 1 base, the J end by 1 base, with 10 bases between. This CDR3 is built from 15 residues. The CDR3 reads CASSLDRGSNYGYTF. The DNA of the CDR3 is TGTGCCAGCAGCTTAGATCGGGGCAGTAACTATGGCTACACCTTC.

This chain connects TRBV4-3 to TRBJ1-4; D is possibly TRBD1 (5 bases). CDR3 length: 15 amino acids. Between the trimmed V and J ends, which lost 2 bases and 3 bases, there was a span of 10 bases. Looked up from germline, CDR1 is LGHNA and CDR2 is YSLEER. The CDR3 here is CASSQSGTANEKLFF. The CDR3 DNA is TGCGCCAGCAGCCAATCCGGGACGGCTAATGAAAAACTGTTTTTT.

Comment on this clone: At one of its ends the junction is not consistent with the germline gene, which may arise from a read error. CDR3 sequence reads: CASTLIPHEQYF. In nucleotides, the CDR3 is TGTGCCAGCACCTTAATCCCCCACGAGCAGTACTTC. This rearrangement joins TRBV7-2 to TRBJ2-7; D is uncertain. Germline-derived CDR1 and CDR2 are SGHTA and FQGNSA. The CDR3 contains 12 residues.

The V and J genes are TRBV7-2 and TRBJ1-6, with TRBD1 identical over 7 bases. Germline CDR1 reads SGHTA; CDR2 reads FQGNSA. CDR3 length: 15 residues. V trimming: 2 bases; J trimming: 12 bases; junction bases outside the gene matches: 10. In DNA, the CDR3 is TGTGCCAGCAGCTTATGGATACAGGGGACCCAACCCCTCCACTTT. Its protein is CASSLWIQGTQPLHF.

Comment on this clone: The identical CDR3 is also encoded by other nucleotide sequences in the sample. J is TRBJ1-5 and V is TRBV2; 9 bases match TRBD1. With V trimmed by 8 bases and J by 7 bases, 18 bases remained unmatched. CDR3 length: 17 amino acids. The germline V gene has CDR1 SNHLY and CDR2 FYNNEI. The CDR3 DNA reads as TGTGCCAGCTCTTGGGACAGGGCAAGGTTGTCGGGGCAGCCCCAGCATTTT. Protein: CASSWDRARLSGQPQHF.

This rearrangement joins TRBV9 to TRBJ1-3, with a weak D call TRBD1 (5 bases). Trimming pared 3 bases from V and 4 bases from J, leaving 20 bases between. This CDR3 comprises 17 residues. From germline, CDR1 is SGDLS and CDR2 YYNGEE. In DNA form, the CDR3 reads TGTGCCAGCAGCGCACCTAAGCCGGGGGGGAGCGGAAACACCATATATTTT. Amino acid sequence: CASSAPKPGGSGNTIYF.

The chain joins TRBV28 to TRBJ2-7; 10 nucleotides line up with TRBD1. After removal of 6 bases from V and 6 bases from J, the junction contained 11 bases not matched to a gene. This CDR3 has 15 amino acids. Germline-derived CDR1 and CDR2 are MDHEN and SYDVKM. The CDR3 region has the DNA TGTGCCAGCAGCACCACCGGGACAGGGGCCGGCGAGCAGTACTTC. Translating gives CASSTTGTGAGEQYF.

The chain has TRBV5-4 and TRBJ2-5, with TRBD2 matching over 14 bases. The CDR3 covers 16 residues. Germline V lookup: CDR1 SGHNT, CDR2 YYREEE (reference sequence). The trim removed 4 bases at V and 1 base at J, leaving 3 bases unmatched. In DNA form, the CDR3 reads TGTGCCAGCAGCCCCGGACTAGCGGGGGGCCAAGAGACCCAGTACTTC. It specifies CASSPGLAGGQETQYF.

The chain links TRBV6-6 to TRBJ1-6; D is unresolved. The germline V and J ends were trimmed by 5 bases and 7 bases, with 15 bases remaining between them. The CDR3 extends over 15 amino acids. CDR1 and CDR2 from the germline V gene are MNHNY and SVGAGI (reference sequence). The CDR3 DNA reads as TGTGCCAGCAGTACCCGGCAGGCGGGAAATTCACCCCTCCACTTT. It specifies CASSTRQAGNSPLHF.

As for this clone: A junction end diverges from the germline sequence, so it may reflect a read error. The chain is built from TRBV28 and TRBJ2-2, with D unclear. The CDR3 totals 13 residues. Germline CDR1 reads MDHEN; CDR2 reads SYDVKM. The CDR3 protein is CASSSQNSGELFF. CDR3 DNA sequence: TGTGCCAGCAGTTCTCAGAACTCCGGGGAGCTGTTTTTT.

The chain combines TRBV12-5 with TRBJ2-5; D remains unclear. V was trimmed by 7 bases and J by 3 bases, leaving 12 bases between them. The CDR3 sequence is 13 residues long. Germline V gives CDR1 LGHNT, CDR2 FRNRAP. CDR3 DNA sequence: TGTGCTAGTGCCCTGGCGGTAGAAGAGACCCAGTACTTC. Translating it yields CASALAVEETQYF.

This chain joins TRBV7-9 and TRBJ1-1; 10 nucleotides align to TRBD1. The CDR3 has 16 residues. CDR1 is SEHNR, CDR2 FQNEAQ, per germline (reference sequence). V lost 1 base to trimming and J lost 11 bases; unmatched junction nucleotides: 13. This chain's CDR3 is CASSLVGGTGASGAFF. The CDR3 DNA sequence: TGTGCCAGCAGCTTAGTAGGGGGGACAGGGGCCAGTGGGGCTTTCTTT.

The chain uses TRBV9 and TRBJ2-1; 8 positions match TRBD2. This CDR3 has 17 residues. Per germline, CDR1 SGDLS and CDR2 YYNGEE. The V and J ends lost 1 base and 1 base, in that order; junction bases with no gene match: 7. CDR3 region: CASSVLGGRSSYNEQFF. The CDR3 DNA sequence: TGTGCCAGCAGCGTACTAGGCGGGAGGTCTTCCTACAATGAGCAGTTCTTC.

V and J are TRBV5-6 and TRBJ1-5; 10 bases line up with TRBD1. J lost 6 bases, V lost 7 bases, and 4 bases had no gene match. The CDR3 is made up of 13 amino acids. Germline loops: CDR1 SGHDT, CDR2 YYEEEE. The CDR3 bases are TGTGCCAGCGGACAGGGGGTGGGTCAGCCCCAGCATTTT. This codes for CASGQGVGQPQHF.

The chain recombines TRBV5-1 with TRBJ2-1; 9 nucleotides agree with TRBD2. CDR1 and CDR2 from the germline V gene are SGHRS and YFSETQ. The junction had 4 bases not matched to a gene; V was cut back by 2 bases and J by 4 bases. The CDR3 consists of 15 residues. This chain's CDR3 is CASSLRLAEYNEQFF. The DNA of the CDR3 is TGCGCCAGCAGCTTAAGACTAGCGGAATACAATGAGCAGTTCTTC.

The rearrangement uses TRBV7-9 and TRBJ1-4; D is unclear. The CDR3 has 14 amino acids. The V and J ends lost 8 bases and 8 bases respectively, with 18 bases between them. Germline values: CDR1 SEHNR, CDR2 FQNEAQ (reference sequence). The DNA for the CDR3 is TGTGCCAGCTCTGCCCCGAGTCTGGGAGAAAAACTGTTTTTT. This codes for CASSAPSLGEKLFF.

The chain employs TRBV5-4 and TRBJ1-1; the D is unclear. Germline V gene sequence: CDR1 SGHNT, CDR2 YYREEE (reference sequence). Deletions cut 0 bases from V and 0 bases from J, with 9 bases between. The CDR3 contains 15 residues. Here the CDR3 reads CASSLDGQLNTEAFF. The CDR3 DNA is TGTGCCAGCAGCTTGGATGGGCAGCTGAACACTGAAGCTTTCTTT.

This chain joins TRBV7-2 and TRBJ1-3; D not resolved. The CDR3 is 14 amino acids. With 1 base removed from V and 1 base from J, the gap between germline ends came to 5 bases. Germline CDR1 and CDR2: SGHTA and FQGNSA. The CDR3 loop reads CASSLGISGNTIYF. The CDR3 DNA sequence: TGTGCCAGCAGCTTAGGGATTTCTGGAAACACCATATATTTT.

V gene TRBV28 combines with J gene TRBJ2-7, with D tentatively TRBD2 (5 bases). V dropped 3 bases and J dropped 5 bases, with 20 bases sitting between them. Germline values: CDR1 MDHEN, CDR2 SYDVKM. The CDR3 has 16 residues. The CDR3 loop reads CASSFARAFSGDEQYF. CDR3 nucleotide sequence: TGTGCCAGCAGTTTCGCTCGGGCCTTCAGCGGCGACGAGCAGTACTTC.